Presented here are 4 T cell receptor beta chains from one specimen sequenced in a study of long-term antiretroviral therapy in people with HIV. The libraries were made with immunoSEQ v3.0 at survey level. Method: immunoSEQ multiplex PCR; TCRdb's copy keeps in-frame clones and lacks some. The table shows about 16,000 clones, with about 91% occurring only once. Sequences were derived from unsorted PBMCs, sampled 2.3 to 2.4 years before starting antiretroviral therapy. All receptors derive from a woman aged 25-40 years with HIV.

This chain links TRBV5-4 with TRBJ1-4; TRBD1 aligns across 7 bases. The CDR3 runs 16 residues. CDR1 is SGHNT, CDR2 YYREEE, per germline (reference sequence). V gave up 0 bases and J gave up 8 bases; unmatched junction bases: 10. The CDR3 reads CASSLDRGRRGEKLFF. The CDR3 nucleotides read TGTGCCAGCAGCTTGGACAGGGGAAGAAGAGGGGAAAAACTGTTTTTT.

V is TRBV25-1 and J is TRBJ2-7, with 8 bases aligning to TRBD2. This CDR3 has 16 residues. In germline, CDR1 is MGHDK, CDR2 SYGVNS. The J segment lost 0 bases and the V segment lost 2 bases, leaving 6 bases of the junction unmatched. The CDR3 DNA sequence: TGTGCCAGCAGTGAAAGCGGGGGTCCAAGCTCCTACGAGCAGTACTTC. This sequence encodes CASSESGGPSSYEQYF.

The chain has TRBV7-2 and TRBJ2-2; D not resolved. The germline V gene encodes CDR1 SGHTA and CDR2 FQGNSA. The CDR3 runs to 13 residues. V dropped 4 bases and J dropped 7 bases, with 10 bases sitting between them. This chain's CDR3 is CASSSRRVGELFF. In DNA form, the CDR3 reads TGTGCCAGCAGCTCCCGGCGAGTCGGGGAGCTGTTTTTT.

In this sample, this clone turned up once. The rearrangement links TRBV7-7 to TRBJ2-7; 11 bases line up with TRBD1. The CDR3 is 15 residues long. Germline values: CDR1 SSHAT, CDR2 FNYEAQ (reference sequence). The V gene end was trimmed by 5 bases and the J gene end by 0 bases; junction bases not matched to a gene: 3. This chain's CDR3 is CASSAGQGDSYEQYF. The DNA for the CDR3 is TGTGCCAGCAGCGCGGGACAGGGGGACTCCTACGAGCAGTACTTC. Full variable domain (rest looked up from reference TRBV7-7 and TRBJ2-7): GAGVSQSPRYKVTKRGQDVTLRCDPISSHATLYWYQQALGQGPEFLTYFNYEAQPDKSGLPSDRFSAERPEGSISTLTIQRTEQRDSAMYRCASSAGQGDSYEQYFGPGTRLTVT.